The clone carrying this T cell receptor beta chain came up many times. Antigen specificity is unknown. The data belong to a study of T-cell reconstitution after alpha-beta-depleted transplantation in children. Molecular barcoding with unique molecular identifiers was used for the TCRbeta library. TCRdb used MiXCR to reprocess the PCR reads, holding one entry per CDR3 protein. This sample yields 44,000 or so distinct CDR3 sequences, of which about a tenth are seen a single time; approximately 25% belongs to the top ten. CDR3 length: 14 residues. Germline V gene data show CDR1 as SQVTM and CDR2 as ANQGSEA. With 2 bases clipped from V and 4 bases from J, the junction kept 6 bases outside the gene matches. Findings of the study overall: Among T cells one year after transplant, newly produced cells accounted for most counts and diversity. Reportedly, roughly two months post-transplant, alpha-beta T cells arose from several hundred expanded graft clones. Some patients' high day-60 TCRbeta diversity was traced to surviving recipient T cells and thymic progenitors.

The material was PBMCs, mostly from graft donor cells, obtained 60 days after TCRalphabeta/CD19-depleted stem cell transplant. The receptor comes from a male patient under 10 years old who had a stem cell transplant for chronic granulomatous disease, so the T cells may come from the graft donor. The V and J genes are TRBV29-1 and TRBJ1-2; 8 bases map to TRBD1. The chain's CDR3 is CSVERSGGTYGYTF. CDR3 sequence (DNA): TGCAGCGTTGAACGGTCAGGGGGCACCTATGGCTACACCTTC.